The source of this T cell receptor (beta chain) is a study of human T cells and chemical hapten exposure (dated by TCRdb to about 2021). For the study in its entirety: For sensitization, 2% DPC in acetone was applied to a 2 cm by 2 cm area of upper inner arm skin. This study followed changes in the peripheral blood TCR repertoire in vivo during primary and secondary sensitization of alopecia patients to the hapten diphenylcyclopropenone (DPC). The patient cohort, mostly female, included alopecia areata with under or over 50% scalp involvement, alopecia totalis and alopecia universalis. Blood was sampled from patients pre-sensitization (week 0) and at 2, 6 and about 24 weeks after DPC sensitization. Some 29 alopecia patients gave blood for TCR sequencing at one to four time points (pre-sensitization, 2, 6 and 24 weeks). Patch testing was performed on the upper back with Finn chambers containing 0.01% DPC, and the patch tests were scored after 6 days according to International Contact Dermatitis Research Group standards. Libraries were combined into a pool for sequencing, and differences in TCR yield between samples came mainly from small differences in library volumes within the pool. Weekly therapeutic DPC doses were additionally applied to the scalp of patients throughout the roughly 23-week study period. General study outcomes and caveats: A positive correlation was found between the number of PT1 expanded TCRs and patch test score, with significance reached at thresholds 8, 16 and 32 but not 4. All patients had alopecia, a presumed autoimmune disease, so their immune response might differ from that of healthy individuals. Repeated subsampling changed both the strength of the expansion versus patch-test correlation and the threshold at which that correlation became significant. Compared with pre-sensitization or healthy control sets, expanded TCRs formed significantly more large CDR3 similarity clusters, which is consistent with antigen-driven responses. No change with DPC sensitization was found in the number of TCRs above 1 in 1000 frequency, and no evidence of global repertoire structure alterations was found.

This clonotype was counted between two and nine times. This receptor's antigen is unknown. The sample holds no much larger clone one base away, and base qualities are not on file. The germline V gene (reference sequence) specifies PRHDT as CDR1 and FYEKMQ as CDR2. V and J are truncated by 1 base and 5 bases respectively, leaving an intervening sequence of 12 bases. From cysteine to phenylalanine, the CDR3 is 14 amino acids long. Only CDR3 DNA is held: 42 bases, read in frame from base 1. Library prep was done by RACE. The instrument given in TCRdb is NextSeq 500. During library preparation, unique molecular identifiers were attached to individual cDNA molecules so that TCRs could be counted in a quantitative, reproducible way. From each blood RNA sample, both TCR alpha and TCR beta chains were sequenced. In the authors' own workflow: A median of about 87,000 TCRs per sample was observed, with a range of about 20,000 to 690,600. V, J and CDR3 annotation of the TCR reads was performed with the Decombinator software suite. To make PS versus PT1 abundance plots, every sample was subsampled to the same number of TCRs (28,000). Expanded TCRs were defined as absent before sensitization and observed at least eight times at the 2-week time point. TCRdb reprocessing: public reads trimmed at Q25 with fastp, clones called with MiXCR, in-frame beta chains kept. For every CDR3 protein sequence, its rows merge into one entry that carries the most common genes and DNA. TCRdb, not the original authors, processed these V and J calls. The sample has about 380,000 distinct CDR3 sequences on record, about 5.1% of them singletons. Of the sample, 2.5% to 3% is held by the ten largest clones.

The time point label here, explained by the study, means: pre-sensitization, week 0. The treatment or condition label here, explained by the study, means: therapeutic diphenylcyclopropenone sensitization with weekly scalp DPC. At each patch-test visit, blood was drawn before the patch test was applied. To be eligible, patients had to be aged 18 to 70, diagnosed with alopecia and judged suitable for DPC therapy, while pregnant patients were excluded. Total RNA was extracted from unfractionated whole blood collected in Tempus Blood RNA tubes. The sequence came from a woman aged 45-65 years with alopecia areata. Some clones in this sample may be carry-over from other donors' samples. The chain uses TRBV13 and TRBJ2-7, with the D segment identity uncertain. This sample comprised whole blood, obtained in connection with sensitization to the hapten diphenylcyclopropenone (DPC). The bases read TGTGCCAGCAGCTTAGTACAGAAGCCCAACGAGCAGTACTTC. This gives the protein CASSLVQKPNEQYF.